The 10 T cell receptor beta chains reported below all come from one sample, sequenced in a study of blood T cell repertoires in COVID-19. Profiled with immunoSEQ multiplex PCR; TCRdb holds only in-frame clones, not every one. Of roughly 76,000 clones in the sample, about 88% were seen once. Sequenced input: peripheral blood. These receptors were obtained from a middle-aged man with acute or convalescent COVID-19.

This chain links TRBV30 with TRBJ2-2, with a tentative D call TRBD1 (6 bases). V lost 1 base and J 6 bases, leaving 12 bases between the germline ends. Germline V gives CDR1 GTSNPN, CDR2 SVGIG (reference sequence). The CDR3 spans 14 residues. This CDR3 is CAWSGRGSPGELFF. Here the CDR3 DNA reads TGTGCCTGGAGTGGCAGGGGATCTCCCGGGGAGCTGTTTTTT.

V gene TRBV15 combines with J gene TRBJ2-5, with 8 nucleotides matching TRBD2. The germline CDR1 and CDR2 sequences are LNHNV and YYDKDF (reference sequence). This CDR3 region has 14 residues. V dropped 5 bases and J dropped 7; count of bases not matched to a gene: 9. CDR3 region: CATSLLSGDGTQYF. In DNA form, the CDR3 reads TGTGCCACCAGCCTCCTTAGCGGGGATGGGACCCAGTACTTC.

The CDR3 loop reads CASSVPKRGGPTGELFF. Here the CDR3 DNA reads TGTGCCAGCAGCGTGCCTAAGAGGGGGGGCCCGACCGGGGAGCTGTTTTTT. The V gene is TRBV9, the J gene TRBJ2-2, with D possibly TRBD2 on 7 matching bases. Trimming cost V 2 bases and J 5 bases, with 19 bases left between them. The CDR3 spans 17 residues. CDR1 is SGDLS, CDR2 YYNGEE, per germline.

The chain employs TRBV7-2 and TRBJ2-1, with TRBD1 identical over 7 bases. This CDR3 contains 13 residues. Germline values: CDR1 SGHTA, CDR2 FQGNSA. Germline trimming cut 3 bases from V and 7 bases from J; bases unmatched to any gene: 3. The CDR3 spells CASSFNRGNEQFF. In nucleotides, the CDR3 is TGTGCCAGCAGCTTCAACAGGGGAAATGAGCAGTTCTTC.

This chain joins TRBV3-1 (or the pseudogene TRBV3-2) and TRBJ2-3, with a possible D match to TRBD2 (5 bases). V dropped 4 bases and J dropped 2 bases, with 19 bases sitting between them. Germline lookup yields CDR1 LGHDT and CDR2 YNNKEL (reference sequence). The CDR3 runs to 17 residues. This CDR3 is CASSLNREAGPTDTQYF. DNA for the CDR3: TGTGCCAGCAGCCTAAACCGGGAAGCAGGCCCCACAGATACGCAGTATTTT.

The chain is built from TRBV5-6 and TRBJ1-1; D is uncertain. The CDR3 covers 15 residues. Trimming pared 0 bases from V and 0 bases from J, leaving 9 bases between. Germline V gene lookup returns CDR1 SGHDT and CDR2 YYEEEE. CDR3 bases: TGTGCCAGCAGCTTGGCCCAGAAACTGAACACTGAAGCTTTCTTT. It encodes CASSLAQKLNTEAFF. Together with reference TRBV5-6 and TRBJ1-1, the CDR3 gives the full variable domain: DAGVTQSPTHLIKTRGQQVTLRCSPKSGHDTVSWYQQALGQGPQFIFQYYEEEERQRGNFPDRFSGHQFPNYSSELNVNALLLGDSALYLCASSLAQKLNTEAFFGQGTRLTVV.

The chain uses TRBV7-9 and TRBJ2-1; D not resolved. The V gene's germline CDR1 is SEHNR and CDR2 FQNEAQ (reference sequence). The CDR3 is 13 amino acids. V was pared by 8 bases and J by 8 bases, with 16 bases between. The CDR3 DNA reads as TGTGCCAGCCCCGCGGTGGGTGCAGATGAGCAGTTCTTC. Translation: CASPAVGADEQFF.

This clone was seen just once. The chain has TRBV27 and TRBJ1-2; weak D call: TRBD1 (6 bases). Trimming left V 6 bases short and J 4 bases short, with 9 bases between. The CDR3 runs to 12 residues. CDR1 is MNHEY and CDR2 is SMNVEV in the germline V gene (reference sequence). The CDR3 DNA is TGTGCCAGCAGCCCGGACAGCTATGGCTACACCTTC. The encoded protein is CASSPDSYGYTF.

The rearrangement joins TRBV5-5 to TRBJ1-5; D call uncertain. The ends were cut back, 0 bases at V and 2 bases at J, with 15 bases in the middle. This CDR3 is 17 amino acids long. CDR1 is SGHKS and CDR2 is YYEKEE in the germline V gene (reference sequence). The CDR3 loop is CASSLEWPDEGNQPQHF. Here the CDR3 DNA reads TGTGCCAGCAGCTTGGAATGGCCAGATGAAGGCAATCAGCCCCAGCATTTT.

The chain joins TRBV9 to TRBJ2-2; the match to TRBD2 covers 11 bases. J was trimmed by 7 bases and V by 1 base; bases with no gene match: 9. The CDR3 covers 17 residues. CDR1 SGDLS and CDR2 YYNGEE come from the germline V gene. The CDR3 loop reads CASSVTPGLAVDGELFF. The CDR3 DNA reads TGTGCCAGCAGCGTAACCCCGGGACTAGCGGTTGACGGGGAGCTGTTTTTT. Supplemented by reference TRBV9 and TRBJ2-2, the full variable domain reads DSGVTQTPKHLITATGQRVTLRCSPRSGDLSVYWYQQSLDQGLQFLIQYYNGEERAKGNILERFSAQQFPDLHSELNLSSLELGDSALYFCASSVTPGLAVDGELFFGEGSRLTVL.